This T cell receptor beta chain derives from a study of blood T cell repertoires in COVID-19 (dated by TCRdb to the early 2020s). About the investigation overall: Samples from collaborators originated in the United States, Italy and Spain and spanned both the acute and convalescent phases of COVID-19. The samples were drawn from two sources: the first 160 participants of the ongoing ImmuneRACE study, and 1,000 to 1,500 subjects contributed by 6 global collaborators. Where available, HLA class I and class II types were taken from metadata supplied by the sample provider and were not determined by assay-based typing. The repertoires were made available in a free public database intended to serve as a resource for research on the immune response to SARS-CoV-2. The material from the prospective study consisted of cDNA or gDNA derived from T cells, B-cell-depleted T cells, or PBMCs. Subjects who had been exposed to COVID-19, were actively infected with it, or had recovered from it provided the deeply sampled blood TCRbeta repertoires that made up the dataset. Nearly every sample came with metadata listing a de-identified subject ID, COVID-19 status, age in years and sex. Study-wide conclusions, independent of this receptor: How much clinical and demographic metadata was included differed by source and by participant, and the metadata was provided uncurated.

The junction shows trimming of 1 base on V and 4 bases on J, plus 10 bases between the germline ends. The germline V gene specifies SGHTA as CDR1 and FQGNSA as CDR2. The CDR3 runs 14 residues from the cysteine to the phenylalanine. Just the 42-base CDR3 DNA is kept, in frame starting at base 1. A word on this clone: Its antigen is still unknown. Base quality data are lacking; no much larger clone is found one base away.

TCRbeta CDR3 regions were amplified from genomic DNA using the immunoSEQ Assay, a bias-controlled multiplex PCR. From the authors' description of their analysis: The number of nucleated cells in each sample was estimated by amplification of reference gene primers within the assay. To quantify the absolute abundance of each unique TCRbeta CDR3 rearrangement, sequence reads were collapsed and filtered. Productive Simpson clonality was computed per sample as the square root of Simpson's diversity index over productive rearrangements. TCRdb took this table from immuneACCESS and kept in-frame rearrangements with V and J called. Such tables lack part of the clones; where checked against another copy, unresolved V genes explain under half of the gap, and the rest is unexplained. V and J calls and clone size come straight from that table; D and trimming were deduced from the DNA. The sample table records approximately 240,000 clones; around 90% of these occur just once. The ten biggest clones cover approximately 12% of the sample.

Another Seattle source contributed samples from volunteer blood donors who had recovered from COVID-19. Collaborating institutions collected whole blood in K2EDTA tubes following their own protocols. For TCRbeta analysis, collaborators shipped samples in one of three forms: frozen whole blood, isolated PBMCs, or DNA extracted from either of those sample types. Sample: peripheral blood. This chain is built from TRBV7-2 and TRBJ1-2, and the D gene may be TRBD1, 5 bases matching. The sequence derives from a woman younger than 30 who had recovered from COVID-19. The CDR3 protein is CASSLDRGGYGYTF. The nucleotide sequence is TGTGCCAGCAGCTTAGACCGGGGGGGCTATGGCTACACCTTC.